The 7 T cell receptor beta chains given below trace back to one sample, sequenced in a study of naive and memory T cell subsets. Two oligonucleotides, mixed equimolar, formed the beta constant-region primer covering TRBC1 and TRBC2. The ligated cDNA underwent four PCR rounds using SP2 and nested alpha and beta constant-region primers. One entry per CDR3 protein, called by TCRdb with MiXCR from the UMI-ligation and nested PCR reads. The sample contains around 110,000 distinct CDR3 sequences, about 36% of which appear only once. Sequencing was performed on central memory CD4+ T cells from blood. The receptors come from a human donor in good health.

CDR3 loop: CASSFPEQFF. The CDR3 bases are TGTGCCAGCAGTTTCCCTGAGCAGTTCTTC. This rearrangement joins TRBV2 to TRBJ2-1; D ambiguous. Germline V gives CDR1 SNHLY, CDR2 FYNNEI. V lost 5 bases and J lost 9, with 5 bases in between. This CDR3 has 10 amino acids.

This clonotype showed up just a few times. This sequence joins TRBV29-1 and TRBJ2-1; 7 nucleotides agree with TRBD2. V trimming: 6 bases; J trimming: 5 bases; junction bases outside the gene matches: 10. Germline V gives CDR1 SQVTM, CDR2 ANQGSEA. This CDR3 spans 14 amino acids. CDR3 nucleotide sequence: TGCAGCGTAGTTCTAGCGGTACCGGACAATGAGCAGTTCTTC. Its protein is CSVVLAVPDNEQFF.

As to this clonotype: The conserved final phenylalanine or tryptophan is absent from the CDR3, which likely points to a read error. The chain recombines TRBV30 with TRBJ2-1; 8 bases line up with TRBD2. The trim removed 4 bases at V and 1 base at J, leaving 9 bases unmatched. This CDR3 region has 16 residues. From germline, CDR1 is GTSNPN and CDR2 SVGIG (reference sequence). Written as DNA, the CDR3 is TGTGCCTGGACACATGAGGCGGGAGGATCCTACAATGAGCAGTTCATC. Residues: CAWTHEAGGSYNEQFI.

This clonotype was counted between two and nine times. The chain's CDR3 is CASRAKGEQFF. CDR3 bases: TGTGCCAGCAGGGCAAAGGGTGAGCAGTTCTTC. V is TRBV3-1 and J is TRBJ2-1; D is unclear. Germline V gene sequence: CDR1 LGHDT, CDR2 YNNKEL (reference sequence). The CDR3 is 11 residues long. The V end lost 6 bases, the J end lost 9 bases, and 9 bases lay between the germline ends.

On this clonotype itself: At one boundary the junction diverges from the germline segment, which might be a read error. The chain has TRBV7-6 and TRBJ2-3; 8 bases fit TRBD1. Germline CDR1 is SGHVS and CDR2 is FNYEAQ. The CDR3 is made up of 15 amino acids. The CDR3 DNA sequence: TGTGCCATCAGCTCGGACAGGGTCAGCACAGATACGCAGTATTTT. Its translation is CAISSDRVSTDTQYF.

The chain is built from TRBV29-1 and TRBJ1-5, with 11 nucleotides matching TRBD1. Germline trimming cut 4 bases from V and 4 bases from J; bases unmatched to any gene: 3. This CDR3 contains 14 residues. Germline CDR1 is SQVTM and CDR2 is ANQGSEA. The CDR3, as DNA: TGCAGCGTTGGGACAGGGGGCGCGAATCAGCCCCAGCATTTT. It yields the protein CSVGTGGANQPQHF.

At least ten counts were recorded for this clonotype. The CDR3 nucleotides read TGCAGTGCCAGCCGCCCGGGCTCACAGGGGACGGGTCAGCCCCAGCATTTT. It encodes CSASRPGSQGTGQPQHF. The chain couples TRBV20-1 to TRBJ1-5, with 7 bases that match TRBD1. V lost 6 bases, J lost 6 bases, and 20 bases stayed unmatched. CDR1 and CDR2 (germline): DFQATT, SNEGSKA (reference sequence). There are 17 residues in the CDR3.